The clone carrying this T cell receptor (beta chain) was counted between two and nine times. Antigen unknown. Germline loops: CDR1 SNHLY, CDR2 FYNNEI. The CDR3 runs to 13 residues. Trimming at V came to 11 bases and at J to 0 bases, leaving 6 bases not matched to a gene. Some clones are missing from TCRdb's copy, which holds only in-frame ones; the method was immunoSEQ multiplex PCR. The sample has 15,000 to 17,000 clones; roughly 76% are singletons. These data originate in a study of T cells and Merkel cell carcinoma outcomes. Study results and limitations: Merkel cell carcinoma outcomes were reportedly predicted by repertoire and T-cell density.

The rearrangement joins TRBV2 to TRBJ2-7, with 8 positions matching TRBD1. Sequenced material: tumor tissue from Merkel cell carcinoma. This sequence was found in a human donor with Merkel cell carcinoma. CDR3 nucleotide sequence: TGTGCCTCTACGGGGACAGGCTCCTACGAGCAGTACTTC. Translation gives CASTGTGSYEQYF.